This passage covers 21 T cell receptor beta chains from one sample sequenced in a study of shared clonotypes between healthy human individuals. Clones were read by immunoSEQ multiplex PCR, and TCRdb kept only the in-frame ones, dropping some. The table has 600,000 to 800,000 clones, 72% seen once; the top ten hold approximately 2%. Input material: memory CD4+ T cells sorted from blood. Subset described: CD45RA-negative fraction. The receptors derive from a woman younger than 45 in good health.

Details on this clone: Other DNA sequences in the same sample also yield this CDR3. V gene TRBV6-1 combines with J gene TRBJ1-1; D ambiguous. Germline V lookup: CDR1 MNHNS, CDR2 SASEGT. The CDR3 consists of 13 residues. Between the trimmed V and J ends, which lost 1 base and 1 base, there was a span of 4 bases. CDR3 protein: CASSEVRNTEAFF. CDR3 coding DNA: TGTGCCAGCAGTGAAGTCAGGAACACTGAAGCTTTCTTT.

CDR3 protein: CASSEGRNTEAFF. The CDR3 DNA sequence: TGTGCCAGCAGTGAAGGACGGAACACTGAAGCTTTCTTT. This chain links TRBV2 with TRBJ1-1; D is unclear. In germline, CDR1 is SNHLY, CDR2 FYNNEI. V was clipped by 1 base and J by 1 base, with 4 bases between them. CDR3 size: 13 residues.

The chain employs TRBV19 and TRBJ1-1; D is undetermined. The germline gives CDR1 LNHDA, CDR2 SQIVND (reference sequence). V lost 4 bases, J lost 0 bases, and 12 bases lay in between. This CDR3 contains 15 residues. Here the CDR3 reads CASSSGLLLNTEAFF. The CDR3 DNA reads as TGTGCCAGTAGTAGTGGACTCCTGCTGAACACTGAAGCTTTCTTT.

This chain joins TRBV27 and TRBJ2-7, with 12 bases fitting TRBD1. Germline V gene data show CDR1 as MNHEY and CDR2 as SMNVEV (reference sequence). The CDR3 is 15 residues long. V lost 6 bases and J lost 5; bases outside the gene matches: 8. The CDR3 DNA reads TGTGCCAGCAGAAAAGCGGGACAGGGGGCCGACGAGCAGTACTTC. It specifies CASRKAGQGADEQYF.

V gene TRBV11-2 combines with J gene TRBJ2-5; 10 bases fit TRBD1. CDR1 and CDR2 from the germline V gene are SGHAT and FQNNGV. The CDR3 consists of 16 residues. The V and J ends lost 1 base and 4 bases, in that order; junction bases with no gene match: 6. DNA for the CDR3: TGTGCCAGCAGCTTAGTGTTGACAGGGGGCGGAGAGACCCAGTACTTC. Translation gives CASSLVLTGGGETQYF.

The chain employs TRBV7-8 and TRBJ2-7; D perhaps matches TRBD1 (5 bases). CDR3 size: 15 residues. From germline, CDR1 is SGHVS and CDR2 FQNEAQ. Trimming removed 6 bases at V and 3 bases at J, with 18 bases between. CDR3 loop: CASRPDRGPLYEQYF. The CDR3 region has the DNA TGTGCCAGCAGGCCCGACAGAGGCCCCCTCTACGAGCAGTACTTC.

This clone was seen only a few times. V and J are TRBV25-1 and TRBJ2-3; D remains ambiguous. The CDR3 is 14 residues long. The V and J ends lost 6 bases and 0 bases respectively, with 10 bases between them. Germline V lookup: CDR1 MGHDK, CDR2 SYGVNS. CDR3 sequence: CASRRRQSTDTQYF. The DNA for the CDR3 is TGTGCCAGCAGGAGAAGACAAAGCACAGATACGCAGTATTTT.

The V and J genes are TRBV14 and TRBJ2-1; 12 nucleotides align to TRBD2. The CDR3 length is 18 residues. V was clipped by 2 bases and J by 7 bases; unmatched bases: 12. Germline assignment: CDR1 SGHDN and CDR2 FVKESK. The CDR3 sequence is CASSQFQKGLAGWNEQFF. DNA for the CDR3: TGTGCCAGCAGCCAATTTCAGAAGGGACTAGCGGGTTGGAATGAGCAGTTCTTC.

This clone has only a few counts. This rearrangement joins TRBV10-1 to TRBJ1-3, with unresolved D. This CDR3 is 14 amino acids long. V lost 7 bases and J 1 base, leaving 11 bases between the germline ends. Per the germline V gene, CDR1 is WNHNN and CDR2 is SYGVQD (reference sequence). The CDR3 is CASIPLGSGNTIYF. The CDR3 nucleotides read TGCGCCAGCATTCCGTTGGGGTCTGGAAACACCATATATTTT.

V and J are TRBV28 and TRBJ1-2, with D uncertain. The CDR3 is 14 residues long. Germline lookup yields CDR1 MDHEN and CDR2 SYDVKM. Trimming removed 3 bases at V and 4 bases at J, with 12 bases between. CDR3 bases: TGTGCCAGCAGTTTTGGGTTATGGGGCTATGGCTACACCTTC. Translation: CASSFGLWGYGYTF.

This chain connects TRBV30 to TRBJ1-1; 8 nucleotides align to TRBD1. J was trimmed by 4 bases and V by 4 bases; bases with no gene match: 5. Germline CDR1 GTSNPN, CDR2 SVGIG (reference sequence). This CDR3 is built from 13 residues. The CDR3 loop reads CAWNQGAITEAFF. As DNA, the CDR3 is TGTGCCTGGAACCAGGGGGCAATCACTGAAGCTTTCTTT.

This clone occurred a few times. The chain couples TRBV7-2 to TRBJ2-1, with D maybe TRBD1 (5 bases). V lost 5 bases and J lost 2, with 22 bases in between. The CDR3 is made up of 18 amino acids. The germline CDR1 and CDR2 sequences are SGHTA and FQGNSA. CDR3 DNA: TGTGCCAGCAGCCGTCCGAAGGGGAATTCTCAGGCCTACAATGAGCAGTTCTTC. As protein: CASSRPKGNSQAYNEQFF.

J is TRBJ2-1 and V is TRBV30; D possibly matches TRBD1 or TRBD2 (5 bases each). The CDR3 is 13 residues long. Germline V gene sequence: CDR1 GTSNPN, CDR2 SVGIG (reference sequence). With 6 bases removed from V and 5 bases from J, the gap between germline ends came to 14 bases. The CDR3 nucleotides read TGTGCCTGTTTGGGACCGACTAACAATGAGCAGTTCTTC. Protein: CACLGPTNNEQFF.

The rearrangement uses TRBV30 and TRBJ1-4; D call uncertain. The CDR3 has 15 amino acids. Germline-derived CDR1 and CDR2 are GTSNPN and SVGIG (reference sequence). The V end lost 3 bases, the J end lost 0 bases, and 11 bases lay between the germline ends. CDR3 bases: TGTGCCTGGAGGGCGATCGACCCAACTAATGAAAAACTGTTTTTT. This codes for CAWRAIDPTNEKLFF.

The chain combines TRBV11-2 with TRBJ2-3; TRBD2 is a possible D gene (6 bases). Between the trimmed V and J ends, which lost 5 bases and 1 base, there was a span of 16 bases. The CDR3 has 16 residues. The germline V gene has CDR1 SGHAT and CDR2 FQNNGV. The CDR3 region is CASSHVGVAGTDTQYF. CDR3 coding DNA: TGTGCCAGCAGCCACGTAGGGGTAGCGGGCACAGATACGCAGTATTTT.

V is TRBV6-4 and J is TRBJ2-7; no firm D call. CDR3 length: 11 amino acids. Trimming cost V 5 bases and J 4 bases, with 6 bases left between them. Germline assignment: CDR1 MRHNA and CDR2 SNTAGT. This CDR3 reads CASSSTYEQYF. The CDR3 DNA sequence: TGTGCCAGCAGTTCCACGTACGAGCAGTACTTC.

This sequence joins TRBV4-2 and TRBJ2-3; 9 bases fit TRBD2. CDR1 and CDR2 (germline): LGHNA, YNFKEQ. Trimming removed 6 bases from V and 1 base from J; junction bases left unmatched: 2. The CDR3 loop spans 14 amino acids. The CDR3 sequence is CASSASGGTDTQYF. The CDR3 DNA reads TGTGCCAGCAGTGCTAGCGGGGGCACAGATACGCAGTATTTT.

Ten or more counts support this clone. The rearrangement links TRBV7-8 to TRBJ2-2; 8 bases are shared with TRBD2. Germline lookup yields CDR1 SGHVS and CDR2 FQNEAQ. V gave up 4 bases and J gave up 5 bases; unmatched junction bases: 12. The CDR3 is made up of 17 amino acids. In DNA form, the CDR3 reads TGTGCCAGCAGCTCTAGTCGCCCTAGCGGGTTTACCGGGGAGCTGTTTTTT. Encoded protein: CASSSSRPSGFTGELFF.

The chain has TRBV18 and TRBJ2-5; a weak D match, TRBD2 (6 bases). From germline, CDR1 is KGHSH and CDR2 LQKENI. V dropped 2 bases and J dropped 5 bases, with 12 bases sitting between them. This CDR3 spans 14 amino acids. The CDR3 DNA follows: TGTGCCAGCTCACCAGCGGGGCCGGGGGAGACCCAGTACTTC. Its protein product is CASSPAGPGETQYF.

CDR3 amino acids: CASSPGQVGYEQYF. The CDR3 DNA is TGTGCCAGCTCACCAGGGCAGGTCGGATACGAGCAGTACTTC. The chain couples TRBV18 to TRBJ2-7; D is ambiguous. The CDR3 contains 14 residues. Trimming cost V 2 bases and J 4 bases, with 12 bases left between them. The germline CDR1 and CDR2 sequences are KGHSH and LQKENI. Based on the CDR3 plus reference TRBV18 and TRBJ2-7, the full variable domain is NAGVMQNPRHLVRRRGQEARLRCSPMKGHSHVYWYRQLPEEGLKFMVYLQKENIIDESGMPKERFSAEFPKEGPSILRIQQVVRGDSAAYFCASSPGQVGYEQYFGPGTRLTVT.

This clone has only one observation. The CDR3 nucleotides read TGTGCCAGCAGCACACAGGGTAAGGGACAGACTGAAGCTTTCTTT. It yields the protein CASSTQGKGQTEAFF. The chain links TRBV7-3 to TRBJ1-1, with 7 bases lining up with TRBD1. Trimming at V came to 5 bases and at J to 5 bases, leaving 11 bases not matched to a gene. The CDR3 consists of 15 residues. Germline CDR1 SGHTA, CDR2 FQGTGA.